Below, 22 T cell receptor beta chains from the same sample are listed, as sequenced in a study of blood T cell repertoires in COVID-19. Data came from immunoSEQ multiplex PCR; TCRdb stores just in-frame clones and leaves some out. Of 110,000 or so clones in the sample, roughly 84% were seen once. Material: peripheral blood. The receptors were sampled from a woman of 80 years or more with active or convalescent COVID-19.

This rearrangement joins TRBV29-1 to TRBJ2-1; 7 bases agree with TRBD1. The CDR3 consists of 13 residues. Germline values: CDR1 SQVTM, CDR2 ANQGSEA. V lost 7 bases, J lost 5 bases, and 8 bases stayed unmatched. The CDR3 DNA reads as TGCAGCGCGGGACAGCTTAAGGACAATGAGCAGTTCTTC. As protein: CSAGQLKDNEQFF.

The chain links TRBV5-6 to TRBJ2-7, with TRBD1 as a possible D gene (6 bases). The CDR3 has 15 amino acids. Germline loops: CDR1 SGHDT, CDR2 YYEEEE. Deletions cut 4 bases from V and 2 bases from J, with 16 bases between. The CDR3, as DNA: TGTGCCAGCAGCACTCTGGGCAGGGGACCCTACGAGCAGTACTTC. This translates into CASSTLGRGPYEQYF. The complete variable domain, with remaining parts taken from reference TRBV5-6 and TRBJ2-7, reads DAGVTQSPTHLIKTRGQQVTLRCSPKSGHDTVSWYQQALGQGPQFIFQYYEEEERQRGNFPDRFSGHQFPNYSSELNVNALLLGDSALYLCASSTLGRGPYEQYFGPGTRLTVT.

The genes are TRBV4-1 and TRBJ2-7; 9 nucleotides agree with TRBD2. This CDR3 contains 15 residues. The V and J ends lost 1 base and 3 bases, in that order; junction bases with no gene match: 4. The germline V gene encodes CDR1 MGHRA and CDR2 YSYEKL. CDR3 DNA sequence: TGCGCCAGCAGCCAAGGATTAGCGGGAGTCTACGAGCAGTACTTC. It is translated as CASSQGLAGVYEQYF.

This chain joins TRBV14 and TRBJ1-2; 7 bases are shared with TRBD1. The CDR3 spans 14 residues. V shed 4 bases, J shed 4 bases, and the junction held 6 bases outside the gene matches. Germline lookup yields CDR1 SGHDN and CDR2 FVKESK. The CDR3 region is CASSPRTGGYGYTF. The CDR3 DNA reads TGTGCCAGCAGCCCTAGGACAGGCGGCTATGGCTACACCTTC.

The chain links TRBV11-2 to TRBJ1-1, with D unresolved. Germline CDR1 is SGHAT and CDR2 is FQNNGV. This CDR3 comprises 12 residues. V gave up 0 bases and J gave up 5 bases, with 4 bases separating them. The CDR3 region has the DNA TGTGCCAGCAGCTTAGACAAAACTGAAGCTTTCTTT. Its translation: CASSLDKTEAFF.

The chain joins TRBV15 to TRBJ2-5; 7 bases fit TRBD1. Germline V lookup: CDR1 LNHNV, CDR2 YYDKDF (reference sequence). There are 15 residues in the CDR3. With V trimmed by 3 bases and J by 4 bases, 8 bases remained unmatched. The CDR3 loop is CATSRDRPEGETQYF. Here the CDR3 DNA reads TGTGCCACCAGCAGGGACAGGCCCGAGGGAGAGACCCAGTACTTC.

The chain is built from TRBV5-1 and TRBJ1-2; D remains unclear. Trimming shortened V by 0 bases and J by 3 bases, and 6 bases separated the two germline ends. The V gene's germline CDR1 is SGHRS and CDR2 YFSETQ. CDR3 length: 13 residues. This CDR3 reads CASSLDGDYGYTF. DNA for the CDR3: TGCGCCAGCAGCTTGGACGGTGACTATGGCTACACCTTC.

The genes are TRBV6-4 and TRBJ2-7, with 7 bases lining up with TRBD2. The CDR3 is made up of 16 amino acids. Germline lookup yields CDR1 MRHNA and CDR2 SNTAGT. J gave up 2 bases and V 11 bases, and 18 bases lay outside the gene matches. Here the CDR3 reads CALRGGQEVVTYEQYF. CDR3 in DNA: TGTGCCCTCCGCGGGGGTCAGGAAGTCGTAACCTACGAGCAGTACTTC.

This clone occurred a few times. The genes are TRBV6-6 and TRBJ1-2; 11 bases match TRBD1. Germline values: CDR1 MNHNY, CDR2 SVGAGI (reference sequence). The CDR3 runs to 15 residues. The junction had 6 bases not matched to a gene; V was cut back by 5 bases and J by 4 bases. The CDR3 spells CASSNRDRGSYGYTF. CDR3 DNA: TGTGCCAGCAGTAACCGGGACAGGGGGTCCTATGGCTACACCTTC.

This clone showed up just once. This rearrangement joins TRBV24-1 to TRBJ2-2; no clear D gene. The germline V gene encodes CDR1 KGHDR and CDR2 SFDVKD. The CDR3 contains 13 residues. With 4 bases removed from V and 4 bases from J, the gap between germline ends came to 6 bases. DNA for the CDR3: TGTGCCACCAGTGACAGATTCACCGGGGAGCTGTTTTTT. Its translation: CATSDRFTGELFF.

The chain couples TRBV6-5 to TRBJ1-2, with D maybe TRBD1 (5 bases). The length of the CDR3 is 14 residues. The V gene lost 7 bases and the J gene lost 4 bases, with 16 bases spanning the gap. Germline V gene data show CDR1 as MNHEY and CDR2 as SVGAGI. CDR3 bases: TGTGCCAGCACCCCCGACAGAATCGCCTATGGCTACACCTTC. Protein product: CASTPDRIAYGYTF.

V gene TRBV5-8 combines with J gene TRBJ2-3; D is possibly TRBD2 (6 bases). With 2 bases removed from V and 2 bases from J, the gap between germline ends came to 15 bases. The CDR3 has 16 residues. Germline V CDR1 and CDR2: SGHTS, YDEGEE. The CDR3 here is CASSFLAEGYTDTQYF. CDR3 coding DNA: TGTGCCAGCAGCTTCCTGGCGGAGGGATACACAGATACGCAGTATTTT.

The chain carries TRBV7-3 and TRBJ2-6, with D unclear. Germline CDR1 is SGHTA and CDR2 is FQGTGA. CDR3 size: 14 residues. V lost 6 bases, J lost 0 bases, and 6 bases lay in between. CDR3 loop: CASSRFSGANVLTF. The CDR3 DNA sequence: TGTGCCAGCAGTCGTTTCTCTGGGGCCAACGTCCTGACTTTC. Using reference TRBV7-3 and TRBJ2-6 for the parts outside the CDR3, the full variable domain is GAGVSQTPSNKVTEKGKYVELRCDPISGHTALYWYRQSLGQGPEFLIYFQGTGAADDSGLPNDRFFAVRPEGSVSTLKIQRTERGDSAVYLCASSRFSGANVLTFGAGSRLTVL.

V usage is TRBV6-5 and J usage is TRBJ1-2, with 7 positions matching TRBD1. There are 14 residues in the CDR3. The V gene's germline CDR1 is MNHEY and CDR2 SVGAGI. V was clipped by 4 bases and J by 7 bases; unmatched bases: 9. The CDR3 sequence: CASSSTGPTFGYTF. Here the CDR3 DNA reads TGTGCCAGCAGTTCGACAGGGCCTACTTTTGGCTACACCTTC.

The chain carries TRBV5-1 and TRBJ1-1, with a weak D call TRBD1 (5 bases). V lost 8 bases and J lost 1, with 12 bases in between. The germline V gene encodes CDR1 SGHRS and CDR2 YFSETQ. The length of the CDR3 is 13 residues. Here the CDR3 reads CASSQDTNTEAFF. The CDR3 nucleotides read TGCGCCAGTTCCCAGGACACGAACACTGAAGCTTTCTTT.

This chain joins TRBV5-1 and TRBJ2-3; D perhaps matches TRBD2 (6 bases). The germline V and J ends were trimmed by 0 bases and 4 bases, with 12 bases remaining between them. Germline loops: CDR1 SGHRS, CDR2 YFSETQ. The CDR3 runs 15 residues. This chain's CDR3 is CASSLVAGSADTQYF. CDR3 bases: TGCGCCAGCAGCTTGGTTGCGGGAAGCGCAGATACGCAGTATTTT.

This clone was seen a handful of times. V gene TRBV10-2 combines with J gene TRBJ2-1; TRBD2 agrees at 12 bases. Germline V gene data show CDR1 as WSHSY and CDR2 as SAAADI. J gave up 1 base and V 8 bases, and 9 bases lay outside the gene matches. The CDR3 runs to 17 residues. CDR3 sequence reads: CASSASGRAWSYNEQFF. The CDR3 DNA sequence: TGCGCCAGCTCAGCTAGCGGGAGGGCATGGTCCTACAATGAGCAGTTCTTC.

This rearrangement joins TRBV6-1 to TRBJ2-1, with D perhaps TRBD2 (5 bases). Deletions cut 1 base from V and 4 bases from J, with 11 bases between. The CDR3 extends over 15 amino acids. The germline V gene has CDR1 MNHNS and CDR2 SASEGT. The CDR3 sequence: CASSEVRTPYNEQFF. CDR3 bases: TGTGCCAGCAGTGAAGTTAGGACTCCTTACAATGAGCAGTTCTTC.

This CDR3 is CATSDATGNYGYTF. The CDR3, as DNA: TGTGCCACCAGTGACGCCACAGGGAACTATGGCTACACCTTC. This chain uses TRBV24-1 with TRBJ1-2, with TRBD1 as a possible D gene (6 bases). The length of the CDR3 is 14 residues. The germline V gene has CDR1 KGHDR and CDR2 SFDVKD. V lost 4 bases to trimming and J lost 2 bases, with 10 bases between them.

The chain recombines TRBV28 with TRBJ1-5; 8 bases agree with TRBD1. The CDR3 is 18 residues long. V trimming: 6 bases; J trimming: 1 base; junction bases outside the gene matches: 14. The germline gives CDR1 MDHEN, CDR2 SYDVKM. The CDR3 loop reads CASRGPGQVPLSNQPQHF. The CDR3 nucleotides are TGTGCCAGCAGGGGGCCGGGACAGGTTCCCTTGAGCAATCAGCCCCAGCATTTT.

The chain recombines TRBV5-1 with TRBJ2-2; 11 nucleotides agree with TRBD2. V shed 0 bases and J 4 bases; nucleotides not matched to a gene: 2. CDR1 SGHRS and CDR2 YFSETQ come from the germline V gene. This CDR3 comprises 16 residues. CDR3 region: CASSLELAGVTGELFF. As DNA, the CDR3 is TGCGCCAGCAGCTTGGAACTAGCGGGAGTCACCGGGGAGCTGTTTTTT.

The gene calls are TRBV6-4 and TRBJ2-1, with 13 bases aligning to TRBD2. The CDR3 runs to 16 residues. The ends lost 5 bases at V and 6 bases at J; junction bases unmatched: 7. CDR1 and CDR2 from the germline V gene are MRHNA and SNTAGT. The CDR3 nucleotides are TGTGCCAGCAGTCCATGGACTAGCGGGAGTGGCAATGAGCAGTTCTTC. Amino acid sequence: CASSPWTSGSGNEQFF.